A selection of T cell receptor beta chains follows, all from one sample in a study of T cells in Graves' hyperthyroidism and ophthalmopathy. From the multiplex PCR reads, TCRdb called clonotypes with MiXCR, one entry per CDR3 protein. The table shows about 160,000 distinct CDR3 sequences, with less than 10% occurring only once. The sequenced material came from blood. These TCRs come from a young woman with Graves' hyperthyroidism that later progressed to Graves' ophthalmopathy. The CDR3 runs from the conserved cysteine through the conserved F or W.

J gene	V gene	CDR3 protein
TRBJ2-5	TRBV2	CASSARTRQETQYF
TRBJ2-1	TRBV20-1	CSASSGGGNEQFF
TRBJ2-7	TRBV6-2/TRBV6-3	CASSYTLEGGEQYF
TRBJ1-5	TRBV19	CASSMGGWTGSNQPQHF
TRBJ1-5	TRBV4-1	CASSLLAKQGKGNQPQHF
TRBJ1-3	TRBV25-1	CASSETTHSGNTIYF
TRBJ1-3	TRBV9	CASSVGTGSGNTIYF
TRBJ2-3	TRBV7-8	CASSLRGGHADTQYF
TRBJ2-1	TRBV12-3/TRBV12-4	CASSLVDFRDTTTYNEQFF
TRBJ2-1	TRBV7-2	CASSLTPPGPPSPYNEQFF
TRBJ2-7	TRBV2	CASNDGTGGSYEQYF
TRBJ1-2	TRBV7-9	CASSFPPGKGRDGYTF
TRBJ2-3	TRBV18	CASSPSDTQYF
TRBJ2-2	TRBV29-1	CSVTGQNTGELFF